This entry describes one T cell receptor (beta chain). The source of the sample is a study of blood T cell repertoires in COVID-19. Study context: COVID-19 samples collected from the United States, Italy and Spain covered acute and convalescent phases. T cells, B-cell-depleted T cells, or PBMCs provided the cDNA or gDNA that served as material.

In the original processing: Quantification of nucleated cells was approximated via reference gene primer amplification. Generated by immunoSEQ multiplex PCR, the TCRdb table keeps only in-frame clones and is missing some. The V and J calls and the clone size are those of that table, but D and trimming were determined from the DNA. In the table there are hundreds of thousands of clones, 80% to 90% of which are singletons. This receptor was obtained from a man aged 35-49 years with acute or convalescent COVID-19. Sequencing was done on a sample of peripheral blood.

CDR3 DNA sequence: TGTGCCAGCAGCGTAGGAGCCTTAGATACGCAGTATTTT. It codes for CASSVGALDTQYF. J is TRBJ2-3 and V is TRBV9; D gene ambiguous. CDR1 is SGDLS and CDR2 is YYNGEE in the germline V gene. This CDR3 spans 13 amino acids. V lost 0 bases and J lost 5, with 7 bases in between.